The rows below give T cell receptor beta chains drawn from one sample of a study of chemoradiotherapy in HPV16-positive cancers. Profiling relied on immunoSEQ multiplex PCR, and the TCRdb table lists in-frame clones only, not all of them. The table lists approximately 9,000 clones, roughly 80% of them singletons, with 6.5% to 9.5% in the top ten. This sample was obtained from a patient who underwent chemoradiotherapy. These receptors all stem from a human donor with HPV-associated anogenital cancer. The CDR3 runs from the conserved cysteine through the conserved F or W. Fields, in order: clone size, D gene, J gene, V gene, CDR3 DNA, CDR3 protein. A D gene is named only where the DNA matches it firmly. Size is stated for part of the rows, as once, few or many counts, or as a class when the clone is expanded.

>-|-|TRBJ2-7|TRBV6-1
TGTGCCAGCAGTGAAGTGAACGAGCAGTACTTC
CASSEVNEQYF
>-|-|TRBJ2-3|TRBV27
TGTGCAAAGCACCCCGATTACACAGATACGCAGTATTTT
CAKHPDYTDTQYF
>-|-|TRBJ2-1|TRBV5-1
TGCGCCAGCAGTTCGAGAGTATCCTACAATGAGCAGTTCTTC
CASSSRVSYNEQFF
>-|TRBD1|TRBJ2-7|TRBV19
TGTGCCAGTAGTGCCCTGACAGGGCACGAGCAGTACTTC
CASSALTGHEQYF
>few|-|TRBJ2-7|TRBV7-8
TGTGCCAGCAGTCGGGACCGGTGGTACGAGCAGTACTTC
CASSRDRWYEQYF
>-|-|TRBJ1-1|TRBV5-5
TGTGCCAGCAGCTTGGTTTCTGGGGGAGAATCGCCTTCTTTCTTT
CASSLVSGGESPSFF
>few|-|TRBJ1-1|TRBV11-2
TGTGCCAGCAGCTTCGGGTACACTGAAGCTTTCTTT
CASSFGYTEAFF
>-|TRBD2|TRBJ2-5|TRBV11-2
TGTGCCAGCAGCTTTACCGGGACTAGCGGGGGAGTGACCCAGTACTTC
CASSFTGTSGGVTQYF
>once|TRBD2|TRBJ2-7|TRBV27
TGTGCCAGCAGTTTCTCCGGGACTAGCGGCTACGAGCAGTACTTC
CASSFSGTSGYEQYF
>-|-|TRBJ2-3|TRBV19
TGTGCCAGTAGTTCGGAGGGGGATACGCAGTATTTT
CASSSEGDTQYF
>once|-|TRBJ2-3|TRBV5-8
TGTGCCAGCAGCTTGGATGGGGCCCTCACAGATACGCAGTATTTT
CASSLDGALTDTQYF
>-|-|TRBJ1-1|TRBV25-1
TGTGCCAGAGAGGATAACACTGAAGCTTTCTTT
CAREDNTEAFF
>-|-|TRBJ2-7|TRBV28
TGTGCCAGCAGTGGCATAGGGGGGGCGGTCCACGAGCAGTACTTC
CASSGIGGAVHEQYF
>-|-|TRBJ2-3|TRBV9
TGTGCCAGCAGCGTAGCTGAAGATACGCAGTATTTT
CASSVAEDTQYF
>-|-|TRBJ1-1|TRBV11-2
TGTGCCAGCAGCTTATTCCAGGGAATTAACACTGAAGCTTTCTTT
CASSLFQGINTEAFF
>-|-|TRBJ1-2|TRBV6-1
TGTGCCAGCAGTGTGGACGGAAACTATGGCTACACCTTC
CASSVDGNYGYTF
>-|-|TRBJ2-1|TRBV11-2
TGTGCCAGCAGCCCGATAAGGGCTTACAATGAGCAGTTCTTC
CASSPIRAYNEQFF
>-|-|TRBJ2-7|TRBV7-5
TGTGCCAGAAGCTTACGTAAAGAGCAGTACTTC
CARSLRKEQYF
>-|TRBD2|TRBJ2-5|TRBV4-3
TGCGCCAGCAGCCAATCATTAGCGGGAGACTTCCGAGAGACCCAGTACTTC
CASSQSLAGDFRETQYF
>-|-|TRBJ2-3|TRBV7-9
TGTGCCAGCAGCTTAGATGCAGGGGCTCGGCAGTATTTT
CASSLDAGARQYF
>-|TRBD2|TRBJ2-1|TRBV27
TGTGCCAGCAGTTTATATGCGGGAGCCTACAATGAGCAGTTCTTC
CASSLYAGAYNEQFF
>-|-|TRBJ2-4|TRBV6-6
TGTGCCAGCAGCCCCTGGGGCGCGGGGCCCAAAAACATTCAGTACTTC
CASSPWGAGPKNIQYF
>-|-|TRBJ1-2|TRBV19
TGTGCCAGTAGTGATTCGACAAACGTCTATGGCTACACCTTC
CASSDSTNVYGYTF
>-|-|TRBJ2-1|TRBV9
TGTGCCAGCAGCGTAGGCGTAGTTGAGCAGTTCTTC
CASSVGVVEQFF
>-|-|TRBJ1-5|TRBV2
TGTGCCAGCAGTGAAGGGTTGCAGGGAGTTAGGGGCAATCAGCCCCAGCATTTT
CASSEGLQGVRGNQPQHF
>-|-|TRBJ2-1|TRBV4-2
TGTGCCAGCAGCCACATGAAGGATGAGCAGTTCTTC
CASSHMKDEQFF
>-|-|TRBJ2-7|TRBV23-1
TGCGCCAGCAGTCAATTGGATACGGCCGGTTTACTCGGCTACGAGCAGTACTTC
CASSQLDTAGLLGYEQYF
>-|-|TRBJ2-5|TRBV7-9
TGTGCCAGCAGCCTCTTGGGCGGGATGGTACAAGAGACCCAGTACTTC
CASSLLGGMVQETQYF
>-|TRBD1|TRBJ1-1|TRBV29-1
TGCAGCGGGGGACAGGGGAAAGGTACTGAAGCTTTCTTT
CSGGQGKGTEAFF
>-|-|TRBJ2-1|TRBV5-4
TGTGCCAGCAGCTTGGTTGGGGGCTACAATGAGCAGTTCTTC
CASSLVGGYNEQFF
>-|-|TRBJ2-2|TRBV5-1
TGCGCCAGCAGCTCCCACGGACGGAAATTCGCGAACACCGGGGAGCTGTTTTTT
CASSSHGRKFANTGELFF
>few|TRBD1|TRBJ1-2|TRBV30
TGTGCCTGGAGTCCCCAGGGGGGCAACTATGGCTACACCTTC
CAWSPQGGNYGYTF
>-|-|TRBJ1-1|TRBV11-3
TGTGCCAGCAGCGTAGAGGCCCTAATGGGTCAGGGAGGTTCAGGTGCTGAAGCTTTCTTT
CASSVEALMGQGGSGAEAFF
>once|-|TRBJ2-1|TRBV5-4
TGTGCCAGCCACACCAGGACTGGGGAGTCAAATGAGCAGTTCTTC
CASHTRTGESNEQFF
>-|-|TRBJ1-1|TRBV30
TGTGCCTGGAGTGTACTTGAAGGGTTCATGAACACTGAAGCTTTCTTT
CAWSVLEGFMNTEAFF
>-|-|TRBJ2-1|TRBV4-3
TGCGCCAGCAGCCAAGTACTCAGCTCCTACAATGAGCAGTTCTTC
CASSQVLSSYNEQFF
>-|-|TRBJ2-2|TRBV19
TGTGCCAGTACCGCCCCCGGGATGAGGGCCGGGGAGCTGTTTTTT
CASTAPGMRAGELFF
>few|-|TRBJ2-5|TRBV10-3
TGTGCCATCAGTGAGCCCAAGTGGGGAGAGGGTGAGACCCAGTACTTC
CAISEPKWGEGETQYF
>-|-|TRBJ1-6|TRBV7-9
TGTGCCAGCAGCTTAGTTCAAGGGAATTCACCCCTCCACTTT
CASSLVQGNSPLHF
>-|-|TRBJ1-2|TRBV29-1
TGCAGCGTTGAAGACCCCAGATCCCGGGGCTACACCTTC
CSVEDPRSRGYTF
>few|-|TRBJ2-2|TRBV5-1
TGCGCCAGCAAACCGGACATCGGAACCACCGGGGAGCTGTTTTTT
CASKPDIGTTGELFF
>-|-|TRBJ1-3|TRBV5-1
TGCGCCAGCAGTTCCACCGGACAGTCCTCTGGAAACACCATATATTTT
CASSSTGQSSGNTIYF
>few|TRBD2|TRBJ2-2|TRBV11-2
TGTGCCAGCAGACGACTAGCGGGCGTGGGAACCGGGGAGCTGTTTTTT
CASRRLAGVGTGELFF
>-|-|TRBJ1-3|TRBV6-1
TGTGCCAGCAGTGAAGCGCCCGGCGGCTCTGGAAACACCATATATTTT
CASSEAPGGSGNTIYF
>few|-|TRBJ2-1|TRBV7-2
TGTGCCAGCAGGCTGAGTCCAGCTACTGAGCAGTTCTTC
CASRLSPATEQFF
>-|-|TRBJ1-5|TRBV6-1
TGTGCCAGCATATCGGCAAATAGCAATCAGCCCCAGCATTTT
CASISANSNQPQHF
>-|-|TRBJ1-1|TRBV28
TGTGCCACGAGGGGAGGGGGCACTGAAGCTTTCTTT
CATRGGGTEAFF
>-|TRBD2|TRBJ2-1|TRBV6-1
TGTGCCAGCAGTGAATGGGTTTTACTAGCGGATAATAACAATGAGCAGTTCTTC
CASSEWVLLADNNNEQFF
>-|TRBD2|TRBJ2-7|TRBV11-2
TGTGCCAGCAGCTCTCGCCCCACAACTAGCGGAGTTTCCTACGAGCAGTACTTC
CASSSRPTTSGVSYEQYF